This is a list of T cell receptor beta chains from one sample in a study of type 1 and type 2 diabetes patients. MiXCR, applied by TCRdb to the multiplex PCR reads, yields one record per CDR3 protein. The data contain 250,000 or so distinct CDR3 sequences, around 50% of them singletons. The sequencing sample was made of peripheral blood mononuclear cells (PBMCs). Receptors originate from a man aged 18 to 35 with type 2 diabetes. CDR3s include the opening cysteine and the closing phenylalanine or tryptophan. D genes are given only for firm matches. Clone size is given for some rows only: seen once, a few or many times, or a class if the clone is expanded.

J gene | V gene | D gene | clone size | CDR3 DNA | CDR3 protein
TRBJ2-6 | TRBV24-1 | TRBD2 | - | TGTGCCACCATGGCCAGCGGGAGGGAATTTTCCGGGGCCAACGTCCTGACTTTC | CATMASGREFSGANVLTF
TRBJ2-2 | TRBV2 | - | - | TGTGCCAGCAGCCCCGGCGTTGACACCGGGGAGCTGTTTTTT | CASSPGVDTGELFF
TRBJ2-7 | TRBV6-1 | TRBD1 | - | TGTGCCAGCAGTTCTACCGGGACAGGTAACTACGAGCAGTACTTC | CASSSTGTGNYEQYF
TRBJ2-5 | TRBV6-5 | TRBD1 | few | TGTGCCAGCAGCCCGAACCCGGGACAGGGGCAAGAGACCCAGTACTTC | CASSPNPGQGQETQYF
TRBJ2-7 | TRBV10-1 | TRBD1 | - | TGCGCCAGCAGTCCATACGGGACAGGAGACTACGAGCAGTACTTC | CASSPYGTGDYEQYF
TRBJ2-1 | TRBV7-2 | - | - | TGTGCCAGCAGCCCCGCCCAACAGGGTCAAAATGAGCAGTTCTTC | CASSPAQQGQNEQFF
TRBJ2-2 | TRBV29-1 | TRBD1 | - | TGCAGTGCCCCAAATCTAGGGACAGCGGACACCGGGGAGCTGTTTTTT | CSAPNLGTADTGELFF
TRBJ2-5 | TRBV20-1 | - | few | TGCAGTGCAGGGAGGTATGGAGAGACCCAGTACTTC | CSAGRYGETQYF
TRBJ1-2 | TRBV30 | - | - | TGTGCCCGGAGTGGTGACACAGCTAACTATGGCTACACCTTC | CARSGDTANYGYTF
TRBJ1-1 | TRBV4-2 | TRBD1 | many | TGTGCCAGCAGCCAAGACGCGACAGGGCGCAACACTGAAGCTTTCTTT | CASSQDATGRNTEAFF
TRBJ2-1 | TRBV7-8 | - | - | TGTGCCAGCAGAGGAGGGGAGACTGAGCAGTTCTTC | CASRGGETEQFF
TRBJ2-6 | TRBV14 | TRBD2 | - | TGTGCCAGCAGCCAAAACGGACTAGCGGGAGGGTCTGGGGCCAACGTCCTGACTTTC | CASSQNGLAGGSGANVLTF
TRBJ2-7 | TRBV28 | TRBD2 | - | TGTGCCAGCATGAGGGCGGGAGTCACCTACGAGCAGTACTTC | CASMRAGVTYEQYF
TRBJ2-7 | TRBV6-1 | - | few | TGTGCCACCGAGACAGGCCGCCGAAGAGACGAGCAGTACTTC | CATETGRRRDEQYF
TRBJ1-5 | TRBV30 | TRBD1 | - | TGTGCCTGGAGCCAAGGACAGGGGGCTCGTCAGCCCCAGCATTTT | CAWSQGQGARQPQHF
TRBJ1-6 | TRBV19 | TRBD1 | few | TGTGCCAGTCGTAGGGGGCCTTCCTATTCACCCCTCCACTTT | CASRRGPSYSPLHF
TRBJ1-4 | TRBV20-1 | - | - | TGCAGTGCTCAAGACCGACTCGGATCAACTAATGAAAAACTGTTTTTT | CSAQDRLGSTNEKLFF
TRBJ2-7 | TRBV12-3/TRBV12-4 | - | - | TGTGCCAGCGGGCTAGCGAAGTACGAGCAGTACTTC | CASGLAKYEQYF
TRBJ2-7 | TRBV7-2 | - | once | TGTGCCAGCAGCTTATATGTGGGTCCAGCCTACGAGCAGTACTTC | CASSLYVGPAYEQYF
TRBJ2-7 | TRBV20-1 | - | - | TGCAGTGCTCCAATCTCGGCGGGTGCTACCTACGAGCAGTACTTC | CSAPISAGATYEQYF
TRBJ2-1 | TRBV20-1 | - | - | TGCAGTGCTACCCGCGGGGGCGATGAGCAGTTCTTC | CSATRGGDEQFF
TRBJ1-5 | TRBV19 | - | few | TGTGCCAGTAGGGAGGGGGACGTAAGATATAGCAATCAGCCCCAGCATTTT | CASREGDVRYSNQPQHF
TRBJ2-7 | TRBV13 | TRBD2 | - | TGTGCCAGCAGTTTATCTATAGCGGGACAAGTCTACAATGAGCAGTACTTC | CASSLSIAGQVYNEQYF
TRBJ1-1 | TRBV9 | - | - | TGTGCCAGCAGCGTTGGTGGACAGCTTAACACTGAAGCTTTCTTT | CASSVGGQLNTEAFF
TRBJ2-5 | TRBV7-3 | - | - | TGTGCCAGCAGCCAACCTTCGGACTTCTACCAAGAGACCCAGTACTTC | CASSQPSDFYQETQYF
TRBJ1-4 | TRBV5-6 | - | - | TGTGCCAGCAGCTTTGGTACATTAGCTAATGAAAAACTGTTTTTT | CASSFGTLANEKLFF
TRBJ2-3 | TRBV25-1 | - | - | TGTGCCAGCAGTGAATTGAACAGGGGCACAGATACGCAGTATTTT | CASSELNRGTDTQYF
TRBJ2-1 | TRBV20-1 | - | - | TGCAGTGCTTCGTTTTACAATGAGCAGTTCTTC | CSASFYNEQFF
TRBJ1-1 | TRBV7-8 | - | - | TGTGCCAGCAGGACCCCCCTCGGCACTGAAGCTTTCTTT | CASRTPLGTEAFF
TRBJ2-7 | TRBV10-3 | - | - | TGTGCCATCAGTGATCTTGGCTACGAGCAGTACTTC | CAISDLGYEQYF
TRBJ2-1 | TRBV2 | TRBD2 | - | TGTGCCAGCAGAGAAACCCAACTAGCGGACTACGAGCAGTTCTTC | CASRETQLADYEQFF
TRBJ2-7 | TRBV6-1 | - | - | TGTGCCAGCAGTTTACTAGGCGAGCAGTACTTC | CASSLLGEQYF
TRBJ1-4 | TRBV2 | - | - | TGTGCCAGCTGGGAAAGAAGGACGAATGAAAAACTGTTTTTT | CASWERRTNEKLFF
TRBJ2-6 | TRBV25-1 | - | - | TGTGCCAGCAGTGACCCCGAAACTGGGGCCAACGTCCTGACTTTC | CASSDPETGANVLTF
TRBJ1-5 | TRBV15 | - | few | TGTGCCACCAGCAGAGTTGTTAGCAATCAGCCCCAGCATTTT | CATSRVVSNQPQHF
TRBJ2-7 | TRBV7-8 | TRBD1 | - | TGTGCCACATATAAGGGGGCGAACGAGCAGTACTTC | CATYKGANEQYF
TRBJ2-5 | TRBV6-5 | - | - | TGTGCCAGCAGCGACACCCAAGAGACCCAGTACTTC | CASSDTQETQYF
TRBJ2-2 | TRBV7-2 | TRBD2 | once | TGTGCCAGCAGCCCGATTAGCGGGGGGACTAACACCGGGGAGCTGTTTTTT | CASSPISGGTNTGELFF
TRBJ2-7 | TRBV13 | TRBD1 | few | TGTGCCAGCAGTCAATCCGGGACAGGGTTACAATTCTCCTACGAGCAGTACTTC | CASSQSGTGLQFSYEQYF
TRBJ2-1 | TRBV2 | - | - | TGTGCCAGCAGTGATTTGGGCGGGGAGCCCTACAATGAGCAGTTCTTC | CASSDLGGEPYNEQFF